This entry lists 7 T cell receptor beta chains sequenced from one sample in a study of cytomegalovirus exposure and HLA in healthy donors. This PCR relied on a set of 60 Vbeta primers and 13 Jbeta primers. Method: immunoSEQ multiplex PCR; TCRdb's copy keeps in-frame clones and lacks some. The sample includes over 150,000 clones, approximately 80% of them seen just once. The specimen was PBMCs. The origin of the receptors is a man younger than 45 in good health and CMV-seropositive.

The chain links TRBV12-5 to TRBJ1-1; D is perhaps TRBD1 (5 bases). The CDR3 extends over 15 amino acids. Trimming stripped 8 bases from V and 8 bases from J, with 24 bases between. Germline loops: CDR1 LGHNT, CDR2 FRNRAP. CDR3 DNA sequence: TGTGCTAGTACTATCGTAAAGGGGCCCGTGATGGAAGCTTTCTTT. Translation gives CASTIVKGPVMEAFF.

This sequence joins TRBV27 and TRBJ1-2; 7 bases map to TRBD1. V lost 4 bases to trimming and J lost 4 bases; unmatched junction nucleotides: 9. CDR1 and CDR2 from the germline V gene are MNHEY and SMNVEV (reference sequence). The CDR3 length is 15 residues. The CDR3 bases are TGTGCCAGCAGTTCCCAAAAGACAGGGCGCTATGGCTACACCTTC. This translates into CASSSQKTGRYGYTF.

The chain's CDR3 is CASRKLGATNEKLFF. CDR3 nucleotide sequence: TGTGCCAGCAGGAAACTGGGAGCAACTAATGAAAAACTGTTTTTT. The chain carries TRBV2 and TRBJ1-4; D is undetermined. There are 15 residues in the CDR3. V was pared by 6 bases and J by 0 bases, with 11 bases between. Germline loops: CDR1 SNHLY, CDR2 FYNNEI.

The chain employs TRBV15 and TRBJ2-1, with D perhaps matching TRBD1 (6 bases). CDR3 length equals 14 residues. The V gene lost 4 bases and the J gene lost 9 bases, with 16 bases spanning the gap. Germline CDR1 LNHNV, CDR2 YYDKDF (reference sequence). The CDR3 bases are TGTGCCACCAGCAACAGGGTGGGGGTGGGTGAGCAGTTCTTC. This sequence encodes CATSNRVGVGEQFF.

The chain carries TRBV27 and TRBJ1-1, with TRBD1 matching 8 bases. The germline CDR1 and CDR2 sequences are MNHEY and SMNVEV (reference sequence). Unmatched junction bases numbered 11, after V lost 5 bases and J lost 6 bases. CDR3 length equals 15 residues. The CDR3 protein is CASSTTDRGYPEAFF. As DNA, the CDR3 is TGTGCCAGCAGTACAACCGACAGGGGCTATCCTGAAGCTTTCTTT.

V and J are TRBV19 and TRBJ2-4, with TRBD1 matching 9 bases. Germline values: CDR1 LNHDA, CDR2 SQIVND (reference sequence). There are 15 residues in the CDR3. J gave up 4 bases and V 5 bases, and 6 bases lay outside the gene matches. The CDR3 coding sequence is TGTGCCAGTAGTTTAACCGGGACAGGGAAAAACATTCAGTACTTC. It codes for CASSLTGTGKNIQYF.

The chain has TRBV9 and TRBJ2-6; the D is unclear. The V end was cut by 0 bases, the J end by 4 bases, with 8 bases between. The CDR3 spans 15 residues. Germline-derived CDR1 and CDR2 are SGDLS and YYNGEE. CDR3 sequence (DNA): TGTGCCAGCAGCGTAGTTGGTGGCGGGGCCAACGTCCTGACTTTC. Translating gives CASSVVGGGANVLTF. Together with reference TRBV9 and TRBJ2-6, the CDR3 gives the full variable domain: DSGVTQTPKHLITATGQRVTLRCSPRSGDLSVYWYQQSLDQGLQFLIQYYNGEERAKGNILERFSAQQFPDLHSELNLSSLELGDSALYFCASSVVGGGANVLTFGAGSRLTVL.